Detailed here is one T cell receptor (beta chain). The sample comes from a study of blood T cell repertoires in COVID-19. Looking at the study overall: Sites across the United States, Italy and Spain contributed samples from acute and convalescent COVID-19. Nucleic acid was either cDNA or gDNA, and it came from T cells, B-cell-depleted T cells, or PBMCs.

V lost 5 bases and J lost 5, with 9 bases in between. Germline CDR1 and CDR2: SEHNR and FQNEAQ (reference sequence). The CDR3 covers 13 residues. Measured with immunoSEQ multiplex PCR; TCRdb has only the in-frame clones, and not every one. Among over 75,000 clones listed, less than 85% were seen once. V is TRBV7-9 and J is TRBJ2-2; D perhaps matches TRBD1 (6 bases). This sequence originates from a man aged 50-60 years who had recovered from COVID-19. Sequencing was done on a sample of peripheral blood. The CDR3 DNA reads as TGTGCCAGCAGCCCAACAGGGACCGGGGAGCTGTTTTTT. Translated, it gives CASSPTGTGELFF.